These 31 T cell receptor beta chains came from one sample sequenced in a study of T cells in women clearing cervical HPV infection. Libraries were prepared by immunoSEQ multiplex PCR; TCRdb keeps only in-frame clonotypes and omits some of them. The table gives about 46,000 clones; the top ten clones make up 35% of it. Sequencing was carried out using blood buffy coat. All receptors derive from a woman between 18 and 69 years old with a cervical HPV16 infection that either progressed to CIN3+ or cleared (not recorded which).

The CDR3: CASSPDRGKNEQFF. The CDR3 bases that were read are TGTGCCAGCAGTCCGGACAGGGGAAAAAATGAG. The chain couples TRBV2 to TRBJ2-1; TRBD1 aligns across 9 bases. The CDR3 end is not reached by the read, which stops 3 residues before it; the germline J gene fills it in. The CDR3 runs to 14 residues. V shed 5 bases and J 7 bases; nucleotides not matched to a gene: 6. Germline V gene lookup returns CDR1 SNHLY and CDR2 FYNNEI.

The chain's CDR3 is CASSIGQGYEQYF. Partial CDR3 DNA: TGTGCCAGTAGTATAGGACAGGGTTACGAG. V and J are TRBV19 and TRBJ2-7; TRBD1 aligns across 7 bases. The CDR3 goes on 3 residues after the read ends, and that part is filled in from the germline J gene. CDR1 is LNHDA and CDR2 is SQIVND in the germline V gene (reference sequence). This CDR3 is 13 amino acids long. J lost 4 bases, V lost 1 base, and 1 base had no gene match.

With respect to this clone: The CDR3 is cut off 3 residues early in the read; its end comes from the germline J gene. The genes are TRBV7-3 and TRBJ2-3; 7 bases are a match to TRBD1. The CDR3 is 14 amino acids. The germline V gene has CDR1 SGHTA and CDR2 FQGTGA. V gave up 2 bases and J gave up 4 bases; unmatched junction bases: 3. CDR3: CASSLVGGADTQYF. Incomplete CDR3 DNA: TGTGCCAGCAGCTTAGTAGGGGGCGCAGATACG. The full variable domain, its missing parts supplied by reference TRBV7-3 and TRBJ2-3, is GAGVSQTPSNKVTEKGKYVELRCDPISGHTALYWYRQSLGQGPEFLIYFQGTGAADDSGLPNDRFFAVRPEGSVSTLKIQRTERGDSAVYLCASSLVGGADTQYFGPGTRLTVL.

As regards this clone: Sequencing ends 3 residues short of the CDR3 end; the germline J gene provides the rest. The rearrangement links TRBV19 to TRBJ2-3; 8 bases line up with TRBD2. V lost 3 bases to trimming and J lost 4 bases; unmatched junction nucleotides: 9. CDR3 length: 16 residues. Germline lookup yields CDR1 LNHDA and CDR2 SQIVND (reference sequence). CDR3 sequence: CASSIPGGGRADTQYF. CDR3 DNA, as far as it was read: TGTGCCAGTAGTATCCCCGGGGGGGGACGGGCAGATACG.

This chain's CDR3 is CSALRGSDEQYF. CDR3 DNA (partial): TGCAGTGCTCTGCGGGGCTCTGACGAG. The rearrangement links TRBV20-1 to TRBJ2-7; D is possibly TRBD2 (6 bases). The CDR3 end lies 3 residues beyond the end of the read and is filled in from the germline J gene. The CDR3 consists of 12 residues. CDR1 and CDR2 (germline): DFQATT, SNEGSKA (reference sequence). Trimming took off 5 bases at V and 5 bases at J, with 13 bases between the two ends.

About this clone itself: Coverage ceases 3 residues before the CDR3 finishes, and the germline J gene fills in the end. The chain uses TRBV7-3 and TRBJ2-1; 12 bases line up with TRBD2. CDR1 is SGHTA and CDR2 is FQGTGA in the germline V gene. CDR3 size: 15 residues. V gave up 4 bases and J gave up 4 bases; unmatched junction bases: 2. The covered CDR3 bases are TGTGCCAGCAGCTCTAGCGGGGGGGGTTACAATGAG. Amino acid sequence: CASSSSGGGYNE. The CDR3 in its entirety is CASSSSGGGYNEQFF.

Turning to this clone: The CDR3 end is not reached by the read, which stops 3 residues before it; the germline J gene fills it in. The chain recombines TRBV19 with TRBJ1-4; D might be TRBD1 (6 bases). The CDR3 extends over 19 amino acids. In germline, CDR1 is LNHDA, CDR2 SQIVND (reference sequence). The CDR3 reads CASSSRLAGASKWANVLFF. Incomplete CDR3 DNA: TGTGCCAGTAGTTCCCGACTAGCGGGGGCCTCTAAGTGGGCCAACGTA.

The sequenced part of the CDR3 DNA is TGTGCCTGGAGTGTAGGGGGAGCTGGC. It specifies CAWSVGGAG. The entire CDR3 reads CAWSVGGAGYTF. The chain joins TRBV30 to TRBJ1-2; the D gene is possibly TRBD1 (6 bases). From the germline J gene comes the end of the CDR3, since the read stops 3 residues before it. This CDR3 spans 12 amino acids. CDR1 is GTSNPN and CDR2 is SVGIG in the germline V gene (reference sequence). Trimming shortened V by 0 bases and J by 7 bases, and 9 bases separated the two germline ends.

About this clone itself: The DNA ends 3 residues before the CDR3 does, and the rest of the CDR3 is filled in from the germline J gene. The chain joins TRBV18 to TRBJ1-2; D perhaps matches TRBD1 (5 bases). Germline V CDR1 and CDR2: KGHSH, LQKENI. The CDR3 is 13 amino acids. The V and J ends lost 3 bases and 2 bases respectively, with 7 bases between them. This CDR3 is CASSPGGNYGYTF. CDR3 DNA (partial): TGTGCCAGCTCACCCGGGGGAAACTATGGC.

Of note for this clone: The read gets to within 3 residues of the CDR3 end, and the germline J gene fills in the rest. The chain recombines TRBV19 with TRBJ2-3; possibly TRBD2 for D (6 bases). Germline lookup yields CDR1 LNHDA and CDR2 SQIVND (reference sequence). The V gene lost 3 bases and the J gene lost 6 bases, with 10 bases spanning the gap. This CDR3 contains 13 residues. The part of the CDR3 DNA that was read is TGTGCCAGTAGTATCCCGGGACTCGATACG. This gives the protein CASSIPGLDT. The CDR3 reads in full as CASSIPGLDTQYF.

Concerning this clone itself: The sequenced fragment ends 3 residues before the CDR3 boundary, so the rest is inferred from the germline J gene. The gene calls are TRBV30 and TRBJ1-1, with D uncertain. The CDR3 is 16 residues long. Trimming removed 0 bases at V and 1 base at J, with 15 bases between. CDR1 GTSNPN and CDR2 SVGIG come from the germline V gene (reference sequence). The CDR3 DNA, read in part, is TGTGCCTGGAGTGTACTAGGAGGGCCGGCGAACACTGAA. It is translated as CAWSVLGGPANTE. The whole CDR3 protein reads CAWSVLGGPANTEAFF.

Note on this clone: The CDR3 extends 3 residues past the end of the read, so its final part is completed from the germline J gene. The chain carries TRBV2 and TRBJ2-3, with a tentative D call TRBD1 (6 bases). Germline V gives CDR1 SNHLY, CDR2 FYNNEI. The CDR3 contains 15 residues. Deletions cut 10 bases from V and 1 base from J, with 18 bases between. The CDR3: CATSSTGIGTDTQYF. CDR3 DNA (partial): TGTGCCACGTCCTCCACAGGGATCGGCACAGATACG.

To note about this clone: The read stops 3 residues short of the end of the CDR3; the missing end is completed from the germline J gene. This chain connects TRBV20-1 to TRBJ2-7; the match to TRBD2 covers 7 bases. The CDR3 consists of 13 residues. Trimming at V came to 2 bases and at J to 2 bases, leaving 3 bases not matched to a gene. Germline lookup yields CDR1 DFQATT and CDR2 SNEGSKA (reference sequence). The CDR3: CSARFGLAYEQYF. CDR3 DNA, as far as it was read: TGCAGTGCTAGATTCGGACTAGCCTACGAG.

Note on this clone: One end of the junction does not line up with germline, which may come from a read error. With the read ending 3 residues before the CDR3 end, the germline J gene is used to fill in that end. The chain is built from TRBV6-4 and TRBJ2-2; 9 bases are a match to TRBD2. Germline V gene lookup returns CDR1 MRHNA and CDR2 SNTAGT. This CDR3 spans 16 amino acids. The chain's CDR3 is CTSSDSMSGRSGELFF. The part of the CDR3 DNA that was read is TGTACCAGCAGTGACTCGATGAGCGGGAGGTCCGGGGAG.

As for this clone: The read falls 3 residues short of the CDR3 end, and the missing part is taken from the germline J gene. The V gene is TRBV7-3, the J gene TRBJ2-7, with D possibly called TRBD1 or TRBD2 (5 bases each). From germline, CDR1 is SGHTA and CDR2 FQGTGA. Between the trimmed V and J ends, which lost 5 bases and 4 bases, there was a span of 18 bases. This CDR3 contains 15 residues. Incomplete CDR3 DNA: TGTGCCAGCAGCCCTGAGGGGCGGCCTCGGTACGAG. Its translation: CASSPEGRPRYE. The complete CDR3 protein is CASSPEGRPRYEQYF.

CDR3 region: CASSRQGRKETQYF. The CDR3 DNA, read in part, is TGTGCCAGCAGCCGACAGGGGAGGAAAGAGACC. V is TRBV7-9 and J is TRBJ2-5; 8 bases agree with TRBD1. The DNA ends 3 residues before the CDR3 does, and the rest of the CDR3 is filled in from the germline J gene. Trimming took 5 bases from V and 3 from J; bases not matched to a gene: 5. This CDR3 region has 14 residues. CDR1 is SEHNR and CDR2 is FQNEAQ in the germline V gene (reference sequence).

With respect to this clone: Read sequence stops 3 residues before the CDR3 end, and the germline J gene provides the missing end. This sequence joins TRBV7-9 and TRBJ2-2; tentatively, D is TRBD2 (6 bases). The CDR3 is made up of 14 amino acids. Germline V gene lookup returns CDR1 SEHNR and CDR2 FQNEAQ (reference sequence). The CDR3 here is CASSSSRDFHPLFF. CDR3 bases read: TGTGCCAGCAGCTCCTCCCGGGACTTCCACCCG.

Comment on this clone: The observed sequence ends 3 residues before the CDR3 terminus, with the missing tail filled in from the germline J gene. This chain links TRBV7-2 with TRBJ1-2; tentative D call: TRBD1 (6 bases). V shed 3 bases and J shed 1 base, with 9 bases lying between them. This CDR3 contains 14 residues. Looked up from germline, CDR1 is SGHTA and CDR2 is FQGNSA. Incomplete CDR3 DNA: TGTGCCAGCAGCTTGGGACACCTTAACTATGGC. It codes for CASSLGHLNYG. The full CDR3 is CASSLGHLNYGYTF.

As for this clone: The read halts 3 residues ahead of the CDR3 end, with the missing end drawn from the germline J gene. V usage is TRBV2 and J usage is TRBJ2-5, with TRBD2 matching over 7 bases. V lost 7 bases to trimming and J lost 1 base; unmatched junction nucleotides: 6. The CDR3 totals 14 residues. The germline gives CDR1 SNHLY, CDR2 FYNNEI. CDR3 DNA, as far as it was read: TGTGCCAGCATCAGGAGCGGGGCCCAAGAGACC. It is translated as CASIRSGAQET. The whole CDR3 sequence reads CASIRSGAQETQYF.

In regard to this clone: The read halts 3 residues ahead of the CDR3 end, with the missing end drawn from the germline J gene. The chain links TRBV19 to TRBJ2-3, with TRBD1 matching over 10 bases. Germline-derived CDR1 and CDR2 are LNHDA and SQIVND (reference sequence). Losses at the gene ends were 5 bases for V and 5 bases for J; bases not matched to a gene: 7. The CDR3 extends over 15 amino acids. The CDR3: CASSPPDRGQDTQYF. CDR3 DNA (partial): TGTGCCAGTAGTCCCCCAGACAGGGGGCAAGATACG.

The sequenced part of the CDR3 DNA is TGTGCCAGCAGCTTAACAGGGGGAAACATT. This sequence encodes CASSLTGGNI. The full CDR3 protein reads CASSLTGGNIQYF. The chain has TRBV7-3 and TRBJ2-4; tentative D call: TRBD1 (6 bases). The sequence runs out 3 residues before the end of the CDR3; the remainder is reconstructed from the germline J gene. The length of the CDR3 is 13 residues. Germline loops: CDR1 SGHTA, CDR2 FQGTGA. V was trimmed by 0 bases and J by 6 bases, leaving 6 bases between them.

Details on this clone: The read halts 3 residues ahead of the CDR3 end, with the missing end drawn from the germline J gene. V is TRBV6-2 or TRBV6-3 and J is TRBJ2-7; D gene ambiguous. This CDR3 comprises 11 residues. The V and J ends lost 6 bases and 3 bases respectively, with 6 bases between them. Germline lookup yields CDR1 MNHEY and CDR2 SVGEGT. The CDR3 sequence is CASRQFYEQYF. CDR3 bases read: TGTGCCAGCAGACAGTTCTACGAG.

This chain's CDR3 is CSVAGGRQETQYF. Incomplete CDR3 DNA: TGCAGCGTCGCGGGGGGGCGGCAAGAGACG. The V and J genes are TRBV29-1 and TRBJ2-3, with TRBD2 matching 9 bases. The read halts 3 residues ahead of the CDR3 end, with the missing end drawn from the germline J gene. The CDR3 runs 13 residues. Germline V CDR1 and CDR2: SQVTM, ANQGSEA.

Worth noting for this clone: The DNA ends 3 residues before the CDR3 does, and the rest of the CDR3 is filled in from the germline J gene. The chain has TRBV20-1 and TRBJ2-1; 11 positions match TRBD2. Losses at the gene ends were 6 bases for V and 2 bases for J; bases not matched to a gene: 6. Looked up from germline, CDR1 is DFQATT and CDR2 is SNEGSKA (reference sequence). The CDR3 covers 15 residues. CDR3 region: CSALTSGSTYNEQFF. The CDR3 DNA, read in part, is TGCAGTGCCCTCACTAGCGGGAGTACCTACAATGAG.

As to this clone: With the read ending 3 residues before the CDR3 end, the germline J gene is used to fill in that end. This rearrangement joins TRBV19 to TRBJ1-5, with 7 bases fitting TRBD1. This CDR3 contains 15 residues. Trimming at V came to 4 bases and at J to 5 bases, leaving 8 bases not matched to a gene. Germline values: CDR1 LNHDA, CDR2 SQIVND (reference sequence). The CDR3 protein is CASSTQGVGDQPQHF. The sequenced CDR3 bases are TGTGCCAGTAGTACCCAGGGGGTTGGGGATCAGCCC.

The part of the CDR3 DNA that was read is TGTGCCAGTAGTATAGTACATAAAGGTGCGGGGTGGGAGACG. This encodes CASSIVHKGAGWET. The whole CDR3 protein is CASSIVHKGAGWETQYF. The genes are TRBV19 and TRBJ2-3; TRBD2 is a possible D gene (6 bases). The sequence runs out 3 residues before the end of the CDR3; the remainder is reconstructed from the germline J gene. Germline values: CDR1 LNHDA, CDR2 SQIVND (reference sequence). The CDR3 has 17 amino acids.

With respect to this clone: Read data end 3 residues before the CDR3 end; the end is taken from the germline J gene. This chain connects TRBV19 to TRBJ1-1; D is uncertain. This CDR3 spans 15 amino acids. Trimming pared 3 bases from V and 1 base from J, leaving 12 bases between. Germline-derived CDR1 and CDR2 are LNHDA and SQIVND (reference sequence). The CDR3 loop is CASSIRGLRNTEAFF. Incomplete CDR3 DNA: TGTGCCAGTAGTATTCGTGGCTTGAGGAACACTGAA.

On this clone itself: The CDR3 end falls 3 residues outside the read, so it is completed with the germline J gene. Other DNA sequences in the same sample also yield this CDR3. This rearrangement joins TRBV7-3 to TRBJ1-3, with TRBD1 as a possible D gene (6 bases). The germline gives CDR1 SGHTA, CDR2 FQGTGA. Trimming took off 1 base at V and 2 bases at J, with 12 bases between the two ends. CDR3 length: 16 residues. Incomplete CDR3 DNA: TGTGCCAGCAGCTTAAAGCGGGGGGCAACTGGAAACACC. This encodes CASSLKRGATGNT. The whole CDR3 is CASSLKRGATGNTIYF.

On this clone: The CDR3 end is not reached by the read, which stops 3 residues before it; the germline J gene fills it in. The V gene is TRBV7-6, the J gene TRBJ1-2; 9 positions agree with TRBD1. Germline CDR1 SGHVS, CDR2 FNYEAQ. V was pared by 5 bases and J by 7 bases, with 2 bases of the junction left unmatched. The CDR3 runs 12 residues. The CDR3 sequence is CASSTGQGGYTF. The sequenced CDR3 bases are TGTGCCAGCAGCACGGGACAGGGTGGC.

Remarks on this clone: The read is 3 residues too short to cover the CDR3 end, so that end is filled in from the germline J gene. The chain couples TRBV19 to TRBJ1-2; tentative D call: TRBD1 (6 bases). This CDR3 is built from 13 residues. Germline values: CDR1 LNHDA, CDR2 SQIVND (reference sequence). CDR3 amino acids: CASEAGELLGYTF. The sequenced part of the CDR3 DNA is TGTGCCAGTGAGGCAGGGGAACTGTTGGGC.

A note on this clone: The CDR3 end lies 3 residues beyond the end of the read and is filled in from the germline J gene. V is TRBV28 and J is TRBJ1-2, with D perhaps TRBD1 (5 bases). The CDR3 contains 13 residues. Germline V gene lookup returns CDR1 MDHEN and CDR2 SYDVKM. CDR3 residues: CASSPQGIGGYTF. Incomplete CDR3 DNA: TGTGCCAGCAGTCCCCAGGGAATTGGGGGC.